This T cell receptor (beta chain) appears in the sequencing data of a study of blood T cells in healthy people across ages. The study's findings and limits: Shifts in expanded clonotypes may have been confounded by donor CMV status, which was unknown.

Researchers isolated at least 7 million PBMCs per sample. Points on this clonotype: Its antigen is currently unknown.

The CDR3 loop spans 14 amino acids. The V and J ends lost 1 base and 0 bases respectively, with 7 bases between them. The germline CDR1 and CDR2 sequences are SGDLS and YYNGEE. Together with a sample-barcoded 5' primer, a J-beta primer mix was included in a second PCR lasting roughly 6 to 12 cycles. The yield of each sample was at least 2.5 million CDR3-containing paired-end reads. TCRdb itself ran the 5' RACE reads through MiXCR, one entry per CDR3 protein. The sample holds roughly 700,000 distinct CDR3 sequences, around half seen once. The chain carries TRBV9 and TRBJ1-2; D call uncertain. The sample comprised blood. The clonotype was recovered from a woman aged 55-75 years in good health. This chain's CDR3 is CASSVSSANYGYTF. CDR3 sequence (DNA): TGTGCCAGCAGCGTAAGCTCAGCTAACTATGGCTACACCTTC. The full variable domain, with the rest looked up from reference TRBV9 and TRBJ1-2, is DSGVTQTPKHLITATGQRVTLRCSPRSGDLSVYWYQQSLDQGLQFLIQYYNGEERAKGNILERFSAQQFPDLHSELNLSSLELGDSALYFCASSVSSANYGYTFGSGTRLTVV.